The clone carrying this T cell receptor (beta chain) was recorded a few times. Its antigen remains unknown. These data are taken from a study of regulatory T cells in long-lasting Graves disease. Germline CDR1 DFQATT, CDR2 SNEGSKA (reference sequence). The CDR3 extends over 15 amino acids. V was cut by 6 bases and J by 1 base, with 17 bases left in between. Study results and limitations: There was favoring of TRBV28, TRBJ1-2 and TRBJ2-5 in persistent disease.

Both iRepertoire HTBI primers and Arm-PCR of CDR3 regions were used to build the TCR beta libraries. TCRdb re-analysed the multiplex PCR reads in MiXCR, keeping a single row per CDR3 protein. In the table there are under 500,000 distinct CDR3 sequences, about 15% of which are singletons. The time point is: newly diagnosed GD, antithyroid drugs for less than 3 months. The TCR library was prepared using RNA isolated from PBMCs. The data were also submitted as part of a second study, on T cells in Graves' hyperthyroidism and ophthalmopathy.

The sequencing used peripheral blood mononuclear cells (PBMCs), collected at new diagnosis, from a patient treated with antithyroid drugs. The rearrangement uses TRBV20-1 and TRBJ2-3, with no clear D. The sequence derives from a woman aged 25 to 45 with Graves disease. The CDR3 here is CSAMVEGARTDTQYF. In DNA, the CDR3 is TGCAGTGCCATGGTTGAAGGAGCCCGCACAGATACGCAGTATTTT.